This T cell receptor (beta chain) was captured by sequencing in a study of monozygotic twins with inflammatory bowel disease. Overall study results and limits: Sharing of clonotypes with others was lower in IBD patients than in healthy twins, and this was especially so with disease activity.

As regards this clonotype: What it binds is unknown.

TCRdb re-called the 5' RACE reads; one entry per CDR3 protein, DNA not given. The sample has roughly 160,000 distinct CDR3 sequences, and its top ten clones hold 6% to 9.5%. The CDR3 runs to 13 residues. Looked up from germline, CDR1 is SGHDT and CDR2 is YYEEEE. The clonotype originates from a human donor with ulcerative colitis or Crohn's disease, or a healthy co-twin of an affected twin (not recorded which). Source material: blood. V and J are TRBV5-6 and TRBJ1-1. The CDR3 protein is CASSLLVNTEAFF.